Reported below is one TCR beta chain. Per the original data handling: Amplification of reference gene primers provided the estimated nucleated cell counts. The protocol was immunoSEQ multiplex PCR, while the TCRdb copy is restricted to in-frame clones and leaves out a portion. V and J calls and clone size are given by that table; D and trimming were obtained from the DNA. The sample consists of 190,000 or so clones, about 87% of them appearing once. The sample belongs to a study of blood T cell repertoires in COVID-19. Study in general: Acute and convalescent COVID-19 specimens originated in the United States, Italy and Spain. From T cells, B-cell-depleted T cells, or PBMCs came the material, which was cDNA or gDNA.

Germline-derived CDR1 and CDR2 are GTSNPN and SVGIG (reference sequence). CDR3 length equals 14 residues. The V gene end was trimmed by 3 bases and the J gene end by 8 bases; junction bases not matched to a gene: 6. V usage is TRBV30 and J usage is TRBJ2-1, with TRBD2 matching 11 bases. The sequence was obtained from a man aged 40-49 years with active or convalescent COVID-19. Specimen: peripheral blood. The CDR3 spells CAWRTSGGLDEQFF. CDR3 coding DNA: TGTGCCTGGAGAACTAGCGGGGGTCTAGATGAGCAGTTCTTC.